This T cell receptor (beta chain) was profiled in a study of T-cell reconstitution after alpha-beta-depleted transplantation in children. Broader study findings: Newly made T cells mostly supplied T-cell counts and diversity one year after transplant. Several hundred expanded graft clones reportedly gave rise to the alpha-beta T cells present about two months after transplant.

This clonotype was observed a few times. The antigen remains undetermined. The authors prepared the TCRbeta library with unique molecular identifiers. TCRdb re-called the PCR reads through MiXCR, storing one row per CDR3 protein. The data contain approximately 520,000 distinct CDR3 sequences, approximately 10% of them singletons. Germline-derived CDR1 and CDR2 are DFQATT and SNEGSKA (reference sequence). The CDR3 spans 14 residues. V lost 0 bases and J lost 6, with 12 bases in between. The rearrangement joins TRBV20-1 to TRBJ2-4; perhaps TRBD1 as D (5 bases). This receptor was taken from a female patient younger than 10 who had a stem cell transplant for aplastic anemia, so the T cells may come from the graft donor. The specimen was PBMCs, mostly from graft donor cells, collected 180 days after TCRalphabeta/CD19-depleted stem cell transplant. This CDR3 is CSARDLGRANIQYF. The CDR3 DNA is TGCAGTGCTAGAGATTTGGGCAGGGCAAACATTCAGTACTTC.